One and the same sample provided the 25 T cell receptor beta chains below, sequenced in a study of CD8 T cells in ankylosing spondylitis (TCRdb year 2017). General conclusions and limits of the study: Blood from ankylosing spondylitis patients appeared to be characterized by a TCR beta motif made up of 8 or 9 highly homologous amino acid variants.

Their cognate antigens are unknown. Library prep was done by 5' RACE. The instrument was an Illumina HiSeq 2500. The public reads were run again by TCRdb, first through fastp at Q25 and then through MiXCR, and only productive beta chains were kept. CDR3 protein duplicates are merged, each entry listing the most common genes and DNA. Present in this sample are 800,000 to 900,000 distinct CDR3 sequences, about 10% of which were seen just once. More than 0.5% of the sample lies in the top ten. The sequencing sample was made of blood, either unsorted or a sorted T cell fraction (not recorded which). These receptors all stem from a male donor with ankylosing spondylitis.

In its sample, this clonotype was seen many times. V is TRBV24-1 and J is TRBJ2-1; D perhaps matches TRBD2 (5 bases). Germline lookup yields CDR1 KGHDR and CDR2 SFDVKD. The V end was cut by 3 bases, the J end by 0 bases, with 17 bases between. This CDR3 contains 18 residues. CDR3 amino acids: CATSDPSRTPSSYNEQFF. CDR3 DNA sequence: TGTGCCACCAGTGATCCCTCCCGGACTCCGAGCTCCTACAATGAGCAGTTCTTC.

The chain employs TRBV4-2 and TRBJ2-3; no clear D. Germline CDR1 is LGHNA and CDR2 is YNFKEQ. Trimming pared 4 bases from V and 3 bases from J, leaving 14 bases between. The CDR3 runs to 15 residues. The CDR3 region is CASSPTRWKTDTQYF. DNA of the CDR3: TGTGCCAGCAGCCCGACTCGTTGGAAGACAGATACGCAGTATTTT.

The chain is built from TRBV28 and TRBJ2-5; D might be TRBD2 (7 bases). Germline V gene sequence: CDR1 MDHEN, CDR2 SYDVKM. Trimming cost V 7 bases and J 5 bases, with 17 bases left between them. CDR3 length: 14 amino acids. The CDR3 sequence is CASITGGARETQYF. The CDR3 DNA reads as TGTGCCAGCATCACTGGGGGGGCCCGTGAGACCCAGTACTTC.

This clonotype was observed a few times. The rearrangement links TRBV20-1 to TRBJ2-7; the D gene is possibly TRBD2 (5 bases). Germline CDR1 is DFQATT and CDR2 is SNEGSKA (reference sequence). V gave up 3 bases and J gave up 3 bases, with 12 bases separating them. The CDR3 covers 13 residues. CDR3 region: CSASATGFYEQYF. CDR3 DNA: TGCAGTGCTAGTGCTACGGGATTCTACGAGCAGTACTTC.

CDR3 residues: CASNVGRERSYEQYF. CDR3 in DNA: TGTGCCAGCAACGTGGGGCGGGAGCGTTCCTACGAGCAGTACTTC. This chain connects TRBV6-1 to TRBJ2-7; 7 bases match TRBD2. The CDR3 is 15 residues long. V lost 7 bases to trimming and J lost 1 base; unmatched junction nucleotides: 10. Germline CDR1 reads MNHNS; CDR2 reads SASEGT.

The sample holds a few counts of this clonotype. The rearrangement links TRBV12-5 to TRBJ2-1, with TRBD1 identical over 10 bases. J gave up 7 bases and V 4 bases, and 7 bases lay outside the gene matches. Germline V gives CDR1 LGHNT, CDR2 FRNRAP. This CDR3 comprises 15 residues. The CDR3 sequence is CASGWGDRGENEQFF. CDR3 coding DNA: TGTGCTAGTGGTTGGGGGGACAGGGGAGAAAATGAGCAGTTCTTC.

This clonotype was counted ten times or more. This rearrangement joins TRBV29-1 to TRBJ2-5; 7 bases are shared with TRBD1. This CDR3 spans 12 amino acids. CDR1 and CDR2 (germline): SQVTM, ANQGSEA. With 0 bases clipped from V and 5 bases from J, the junction kept 0 bases outside the gene matches. CDR3 in DNA: TGCAGCGTTGAAGAAGGGGGCGAGACCCAGTACTTC. Its translation: CSVEEGGETQYF.

This chain uses TRBV20-1 with TRBJ2-5; D possibly matches TRBD1 or TRBD2 (6 bases each). V was pared by 0 bases and J by 5 bases, with 13 bases between. This CDR3 region has 14 residues. The germline V gene has CDR1 DFQATT and CDR2 SNEGSKA (reference sequence). The CDR3 protein is CSARDQRGGETQYF. DNA of the CDR3: TGCAGTGCTAGAGATCAGAGAGGGGGGGAGACCCAGTACTTC.

This clonotype showed up just a few times. The chain couples TRBV6-5 to TRBJ2-3; 7 bases are a match to TRBD2. V lost 2 bases to trimming and J lost 7 bases; unmatched junction nucleotides: 9. Germline CDR1 MNHEY, CDR2 SVGAGI. This CDR3 contains 15 residues. As DNA, the CDR3 is TGTGCCAGCAGTTACCCCAGCGGGAAGGGGTATACGCAGTATTTT. Encoded protein: CASSYPSGKGYTQYF.

The chain employs TRBV2 and TRBJ2-6; D is unclear. The germline CDR1 and CDR2 sequences are SNHLY and FYNNEI. Trimming shortened V by 4 bases and J by 1 base, and 11 bases separated the two germline ends. The CDR3 is 16 residues long. CDR3 loop: CASSVVGLSGANVLTF. The DNA of the CDR3 is TGTGCCAGCAGTGTGGTAGGGCTATCTGGGGCCAACGTCCTGACTTTC. Together with reference TRBV2 and TRBJ2-6, the CDR3 gives the full variable domain: EPEVTQTPSHQVTQMGQEVILRCVPISNHLYFYWYRQILGQKVEFLVSFYNNEISEKSEIFDDQFSVERPDGSNFTLKIRSTKLEDSAMYFCASSVVGLSGANVLTFGAGSRLTVL.

In its sample, this clonotype was seen many times. The J gene is TRBJ2-5, the V gene TRBV4-2; a possible D gene is TRBD2 (7 bases). The germline V and J ends were trimmed by 6 bases and 2 bases, with 13 bases remaining between them. CDR3 length: 14 residues. The germline V gene encodes CDR1 LGHNA and CDR2 YNFKEQ. CDR3 bases: TGTGCCAGCAGTCAGGGAGGGGGACAAGAGACCCAGTACTTC. Protein sequence: CASSQGGGQETQYF.

The gene calls are TRBV6-1 and TRBJ2-3; 10 bases line up with TRBD2. This CDR3 spans 18 amino acids. Per germline, CDR1 MNHNS and CDR2 SASEGT. The V segment lost 5 bases and the J segment 6 bases; nucleotides outside the gene matches: 17. CDR3 bases: TGTGCCAGCAGTCTTTATAGCGGGAGGTCGTTAGCGAGGGATACGCAGTATTTT. Amino acid sequence: CASSLYSGRSLARDTQYF.

The chain combines TRBV21-1 with TRBJ2-7; TRBD1, the table's D call, was not compared with the DNA. TRBV21-1 is marked as a pseudogene. The CDR3 length is 14 residues. The CDR3 nucleotides read TGTGCCAGCAGCAATTACGGACAGTCCTACGAGCAGTACTTC. Residues: CASSNYGQSYEQYF.

In DNA form, the CDR3 reads TGCAGTGCTAGAGGGGATGGGTACTTCCATGGGAACATTCAGTACTTC. Translated: CSARGDGYFHGNIQYF. The chain carries TRBV20-1 and TRBJ2-4; no reliable D call. The CDR3 is 16 amino acids. Looked up from germline, CDR1 is DFQATT and CDR2 is SNEGSKA (reference sequence). With 1 base removed from V and 7 bases from J, the gap between germline ends came to 20 bases.

The J gene is TRBJ2-6, the V gene TRBV7-2; D may be TRBD1 (6 bases). Germline V CDR1 and CDR2: SGHTA, FQGNSA. This CDR3 region has 18 residues. The V end lost 0 bases, the J end lost 0 bases, and 12 bases lay between the germline ends. The CDR3 nucleotides are TGTGCCAGCAGCTTAGCAGGGGGACATCGCTCTGGGGCCAACGTCCTGACTTTC. This sequence encodes CASSLAGGHRSGANVLTF.

The chain uses TRBV4-1 and TRBJ2-1; 10 bases are a match to TRBD2. Trimming took 4 bases from V and 0 from J; bases not matched to a gene: 3. The CDR3 consists of 16 residues. CDR1 is MGHRA and CDR2 is YSYEKL in the germline V gene. CDR3 in DNA: TGCGCCAGCAGCCCGGCTAGCGGGAGCTCCTACAATGAGCAGTTCTTC. The encoded protein is CASSPASGSSYNEQFF.

The table lists this clonotype with a few counts. The gene calls are TRBV10-3 and TRBJ2-3, with D perhaps matching TRBD1 (7 bases). V was shortened by 6 bases and J by 5 bases, with 15 bases between the two germline ends. CDR3 length: 14 amino acids. CDR1 and CDR2 from the germline V gene are ENHRY and SYGVKD. The CDR3 reads CAIRVGRDRDTQYF. The CDR3 DNA sequence: TGTGCCATCAGGGTCGGGCGGGACAGAGATACGCAGTATTTT.

Many counts were recorded for this clonotype. The chain couples TRBV25-1 to TRBJ2-1, with D possibly matching TRBD2 (5 bases). CDR1 MGHDK and CDR2 SYGVNS come from the germline V gene. Trimming stripped 6 bases from V and 8 bases from J, with 14 bases between. The CDR3 runs to 13 residues. CDR3 sequence reads: CASRDLNGDEQFF. In nucleotides, the CDR3 is TGTGCCAGCAGGGACCTCAACGGGGATGAGCAGTTCTTC.

The J gene is TRBJ2-7, the V gene TRBV6-5; D uncertain. Trimming removed 4 bases from V and 0 bases from J, with 7 bases in between. CDR3 length: 13 amino acids. CDR1 is MNHEY, CDR2 SVGAGI, per germline. As DNA, the CDR3 is TGTGCCAGCAGTTTCGACCACTCCTACGAGCAGTACTTC. Translated, it gives CASSFDHSYEQYF.

A note on this clonotype: One end of the junction is discordant with germline, which a read error may explain. The chain is built from TRBV10-3 and TRBJ2-5, with a tentative D call TRBD2 (5 bases). This CDR3 has 13 residues. Germline CDR1 ENHRY, CDR2 SYGVKD. CDR3 loop: CDISGGLQETQYF. The CDR3 coding sequence is TGTGACATCAGCGGCGGGCTCCAAGAGACCCAGTACTTC.

The chain is built from TRBV10-3 and TRBJ2-5; the D is unclear. The CDR3 is 13 residues long. The V and J ends lost 4 bases and 5 bases respectively, with 11 bases between them. CDR1 and CDR2 from the germline V gene are ENHRY and SYGVKD. CDR3 nucleotide sequence: TGTGCCATCAGTGGACGGGCGGTTGAGACCCAGTACTTC. The encoded protein is CAISGRAVETQYF.

J is TRBJ2-7 and V is TRBV7-3, with 8 bases matching TRBD1. There are 14 residues in the CDR3. Germline V gene data show CDR1 as SGHTA and CDR2 as FQGTGA. Trimming cost V 3 bases and J 5 bases; bases outside gene matches: 6. CDR3 nucleotide sequence: TGTGCCAGCAGCTTGACAGGGGATGTTAACGAGCAGTACTTC. This codes for CASSLTGDVNEQYF.

This clonotype was seen more than once but under ten times. V is TRBV7-9 and J is TRBJ2-2; TRBD1 matches 7 bases. The CDR3 consists of 14 residues. V lost 4 bases to trimming and J lost 6 bases; unmatched junction nucleotides: 5. Looked up from germline, CDR1 is SEHNR and CDR2 is FQNEAQ (reference sequence). The CDR3 spells CASSSFQGAGELFF. The CDR3 DNA sequence: TGTGCCAGCAGCTCCTTCCAGGGGGCCGGGGAGCTGTTTTTT.

V is TRBV5-1 and J is TRBJ2-7, with D tentatively TRBD2 (5 bases). V was pared by 0 bases and J by 5 bases, with 9 bases between. The CDR3 length is 13 residues. CDR1 is SGHRS and CDR2 is YFSETQ in the germline V gene. The CDR3 here is CASSLAPEDEQYF. In DNA form, the CDR3 reads TGCGCCAGCAGCTTGGCCCCGGAGGACGAGCAGTACTTC.

As for this clonotype: Just one base apart from a much larger clone, this may be a read error. The chain combines TRBV20-1 with TRBJ2-7; 8 bases agree with TRBD2. Germline V gene data show CDR1 as DFQATT and CDR2 as SNEGSKA (reference sequence). This CDR3 has 15 residues. Here the CDR3 DNA reads TGCTGTGCTCAACCTGGACTAGCTTTCTCCTACGAGCAGTACTTC. This codes for CCAQPGLAFSYEQYF.